This T cell receptor (beta chain) was identified in a study of cytomegalovirus exposure and HLA in healthy donors. The study ran its PCR with 60 Vbeta and 13 Jbeta primers. Using immunoSEQ multiplex PCR, the repertoire was profiled, and TCRdb retains in-frame clones only, with some absent. The table for this sample gives tens of thousands of clones. This CDR3 is 16 amino acids long. Germline-derived CDR1 and CDR2 are SGHVS and FNYEAQ. The V and J ends lost 1 base and 1 base respectively, with 11 bases between them. Study-wide findings and caveats: Follow-up analysis found HLA locus-dependent TCR association rates, highest for DRB1 and lowest for HLA-C.

As to this clone: The target antigen is unknown.

The chain recombines TRBV7-6 with TRBJ1-5; possibly TRBD1 for D (6 bases). Sample: PBMCs. This clonotype was sampled from a man between 50 and 59 years old in good health and CMV-seronegative. The CDR3 nucleotides are TGTGCCAGCAGCTTAGTTCCGGGGGGCAGCAATCAGCCCCAGCATTTT. As protein: CASSLVPGGSNQPQHF.